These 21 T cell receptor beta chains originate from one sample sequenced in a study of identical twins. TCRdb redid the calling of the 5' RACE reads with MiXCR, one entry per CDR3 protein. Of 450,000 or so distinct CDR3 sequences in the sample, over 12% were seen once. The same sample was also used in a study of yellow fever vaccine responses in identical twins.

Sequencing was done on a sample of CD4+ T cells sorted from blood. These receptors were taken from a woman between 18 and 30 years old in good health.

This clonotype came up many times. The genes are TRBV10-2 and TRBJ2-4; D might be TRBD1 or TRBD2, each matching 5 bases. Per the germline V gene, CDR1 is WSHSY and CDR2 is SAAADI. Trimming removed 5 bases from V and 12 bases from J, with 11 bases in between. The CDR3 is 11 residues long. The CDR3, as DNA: TGCGCCAGCAGTCCCACGGGGACTCAGTACTTC. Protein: CASSPTGTQYF.

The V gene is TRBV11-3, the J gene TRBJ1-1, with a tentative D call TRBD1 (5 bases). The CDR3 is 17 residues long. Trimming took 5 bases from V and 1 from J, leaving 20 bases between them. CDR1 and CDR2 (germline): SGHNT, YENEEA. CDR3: CASSPSGRGAGNTEAFF. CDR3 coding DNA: TGTGCCAGCAGCCCCTCGGGGAGAGGGGCTGGGAACACTGAAGCTTTCTTT.

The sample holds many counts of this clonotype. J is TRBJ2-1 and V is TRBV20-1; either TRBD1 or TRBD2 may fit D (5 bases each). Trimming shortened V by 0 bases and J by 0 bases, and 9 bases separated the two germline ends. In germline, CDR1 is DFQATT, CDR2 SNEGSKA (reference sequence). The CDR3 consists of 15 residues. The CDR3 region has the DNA TGCAGTGCTAGAGATGGGACGGTCTCCTACAATGAGCAGTTCTTC. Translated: CSARDGTVSYNEQFF.

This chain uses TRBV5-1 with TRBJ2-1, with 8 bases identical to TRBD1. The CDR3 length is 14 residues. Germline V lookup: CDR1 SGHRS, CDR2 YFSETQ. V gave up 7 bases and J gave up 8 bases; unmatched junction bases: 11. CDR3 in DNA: TGCGCCAGCTCGACAGGGGTTGAATTCGATGAGCAGTTCTTC. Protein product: CASSTGVEFDEQFF. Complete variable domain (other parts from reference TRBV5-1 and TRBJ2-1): KAGVTQTPRYLIKTRGQQVTLSCSPISGHRSVSWYQQTPGQGLQFLFEYFSETQRNKGNFPGRFSGRQFSNSRSEMNVSTLELGDSALYLCASSTGVEFDEQFFGPGTRLTVL.

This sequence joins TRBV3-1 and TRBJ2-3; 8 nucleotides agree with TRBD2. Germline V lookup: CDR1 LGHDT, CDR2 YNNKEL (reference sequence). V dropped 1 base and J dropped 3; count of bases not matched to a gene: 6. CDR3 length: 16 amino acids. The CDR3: CASSQGGLAGTDTQYF. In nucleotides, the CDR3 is TGTGCCAGCAGCCAAGGAGGACTAGCCGGTACAGATACGCAGTATTTT.

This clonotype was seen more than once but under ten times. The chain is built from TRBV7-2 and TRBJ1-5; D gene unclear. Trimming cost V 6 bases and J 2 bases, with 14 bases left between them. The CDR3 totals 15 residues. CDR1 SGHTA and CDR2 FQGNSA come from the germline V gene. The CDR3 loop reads CASREQQFGNQPQHF. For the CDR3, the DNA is TGTGCCAGCAGAGAACAGCAATTCGGCAATCAGCCCCAGCATTTT.

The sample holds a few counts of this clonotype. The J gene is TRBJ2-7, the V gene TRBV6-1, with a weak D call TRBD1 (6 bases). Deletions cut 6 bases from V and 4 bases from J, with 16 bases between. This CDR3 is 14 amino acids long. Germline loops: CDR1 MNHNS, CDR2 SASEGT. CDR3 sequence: CASSRPGAPYEQYF. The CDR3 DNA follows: TGTGCCAGCAGCCGCCCAGGGGCACCTTACGAGCAGTACTTC.

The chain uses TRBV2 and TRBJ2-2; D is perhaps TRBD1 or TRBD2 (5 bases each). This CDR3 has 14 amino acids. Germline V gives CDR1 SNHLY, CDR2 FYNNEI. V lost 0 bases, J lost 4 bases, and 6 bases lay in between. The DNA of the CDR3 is TGTGCCAGCAGTGAAGCGAGGGGCACCGGGGAGCTGTTTTTT. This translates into CASSEARGTGELFF.

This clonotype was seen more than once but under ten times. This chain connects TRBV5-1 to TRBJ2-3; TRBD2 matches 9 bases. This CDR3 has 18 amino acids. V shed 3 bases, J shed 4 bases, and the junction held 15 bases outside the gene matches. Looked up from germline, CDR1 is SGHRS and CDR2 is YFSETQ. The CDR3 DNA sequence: TGCGCCAGCAGCTCCACCAACCGGGCGGGGGGGCGCGCAGATACGCAGTATTTT. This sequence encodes CASSSTNRAGGRADTQYF. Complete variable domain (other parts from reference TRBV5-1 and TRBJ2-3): KAGVTQTPRYLIKTRGQQVTLSCSPISGHRSVSWYQQTPGQGLQFLFEYFSETQRNKGNFPGRFSGRQFSNSRSEMNVSTLELGDSALYLCASSSTNRAGGRADTQYFGPGTRLTVL.

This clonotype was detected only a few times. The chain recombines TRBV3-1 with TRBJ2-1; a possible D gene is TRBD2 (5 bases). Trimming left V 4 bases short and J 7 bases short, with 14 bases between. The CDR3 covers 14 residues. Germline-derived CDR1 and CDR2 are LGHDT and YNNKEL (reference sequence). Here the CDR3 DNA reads TGTGCCAGCAGCCCCCTCCCGGGAAGGAATGAGCAGTTCTTC. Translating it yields CASSPLPGRNEQFF.

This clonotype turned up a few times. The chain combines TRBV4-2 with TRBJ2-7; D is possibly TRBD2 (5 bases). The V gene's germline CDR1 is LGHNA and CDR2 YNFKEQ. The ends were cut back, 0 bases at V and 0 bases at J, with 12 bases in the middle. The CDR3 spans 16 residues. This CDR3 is CASSQEPGISSYEQYF. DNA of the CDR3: TGTGCCAGCAGCCAAGAACCGGGGATTAGCTCCTACGAGCAGTACTTC.

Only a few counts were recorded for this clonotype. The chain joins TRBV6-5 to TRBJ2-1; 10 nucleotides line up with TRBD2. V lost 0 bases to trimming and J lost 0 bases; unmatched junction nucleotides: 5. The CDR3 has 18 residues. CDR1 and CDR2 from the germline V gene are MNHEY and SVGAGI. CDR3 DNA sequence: TGTGCCAGCAGTTACTCTGGACTAGCGGCTAACTCCTACAATGAGCAGTTCTTC. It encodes CASSYSGLAANSYNEQFF.

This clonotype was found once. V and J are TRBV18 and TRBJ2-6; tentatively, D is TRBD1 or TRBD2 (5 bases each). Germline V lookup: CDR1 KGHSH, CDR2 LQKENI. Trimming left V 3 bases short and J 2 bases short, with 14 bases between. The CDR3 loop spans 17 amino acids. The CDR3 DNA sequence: TGTGCCAGCTCACCTAGAGGGGCAGGGACTGGGGCCAACGTCCTGACTTTC. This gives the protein CASSPRGAGTGANVLTF.

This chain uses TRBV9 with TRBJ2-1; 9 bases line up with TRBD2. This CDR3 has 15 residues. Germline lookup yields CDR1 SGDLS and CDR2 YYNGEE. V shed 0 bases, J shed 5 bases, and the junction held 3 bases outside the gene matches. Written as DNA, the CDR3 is TGTGCCAGCAGCGTAGGTCTAGCGGGGAACAATGAGCAGTTCTTC. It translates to CASSVGLAGNNEQFF.

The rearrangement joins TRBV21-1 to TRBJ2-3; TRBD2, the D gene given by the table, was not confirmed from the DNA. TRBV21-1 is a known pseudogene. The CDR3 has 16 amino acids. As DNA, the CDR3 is TGTGCCAGCAGCTCCAGACTAGCGCAGTCCACAGATACGCAGTATTTT. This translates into CASSSRLAQSTDTQYF.

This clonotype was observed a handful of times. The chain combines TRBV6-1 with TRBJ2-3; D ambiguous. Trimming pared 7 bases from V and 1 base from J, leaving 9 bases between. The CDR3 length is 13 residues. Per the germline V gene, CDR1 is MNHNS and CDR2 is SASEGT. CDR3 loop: CASTNGGTDTQYF. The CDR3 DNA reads TGTGCCAGCACAAACGGAGGCACAGATACGCAGTATTTT.

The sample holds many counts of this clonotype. CDR3 region: CSVAGTAYGYTF. CDR3 DNA sequence: TGCAGCGTTGCGGGGACAGCCTATGGCTACACCTTC. This chain uses TRBV29-1 with TRBJ1-2; 7 nucleotides line up with TRBD1. V was pared by 4 bases and J by 4 bases, with 3 bases of the junction left unmatched. The CDR3 is made up of 12 amino acids. From germline, CDR1 is SQVTM and CDR2 ANQGSEA.

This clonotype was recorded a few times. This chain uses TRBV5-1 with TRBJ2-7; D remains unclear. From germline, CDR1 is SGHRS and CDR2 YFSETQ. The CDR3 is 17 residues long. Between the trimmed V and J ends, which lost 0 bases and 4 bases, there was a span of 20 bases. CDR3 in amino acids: CASSLGVSVARDYEQYF. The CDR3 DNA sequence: TGCGCCAGCAGCTTGGGTGTTTCCGTCGCCCGAGATTACGAGCAGTACTTC.

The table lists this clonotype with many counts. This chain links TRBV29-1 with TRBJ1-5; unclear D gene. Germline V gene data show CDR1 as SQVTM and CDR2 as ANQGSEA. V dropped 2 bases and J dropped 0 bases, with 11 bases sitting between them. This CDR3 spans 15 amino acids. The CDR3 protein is CSVEMGAGSNQPQHF. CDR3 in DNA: TGCAGCGTTGAAATGGGAGCCGGTAGCAATCAGCCCCAGCATTTT. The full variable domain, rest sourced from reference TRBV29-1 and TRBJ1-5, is SAVISQKPSRDICQRGTSLTIQCQVDSQVTMMFWYRQQPGQSLTLIATANQGSEATYESGFVIDKFPISRPNLTFSTLTVSNMSPEDSSIYLCSVEMGAGSNQPQHFGDGTRLSIL.

The DNA for the CDR3 is TGTGCCAGCAGTTTAGGGGGGCCTGTTACCGGGGAGCTGTTTTTT. The encoded protein is CASSLGGPVTGELFF. The chain couples TRBV6-2 or TRBV6-3 to TRBJ2-2; perhaps D is TRBD1 or TRBD2 (6 bases each). The V end lost 4 bases, the J end lost 5 bases, and 14 bases lay between the germline ends. The CDR3 runs to 15 residues. The germline V gene has CDR1 MNHEY and CDR2 SVGEGT.

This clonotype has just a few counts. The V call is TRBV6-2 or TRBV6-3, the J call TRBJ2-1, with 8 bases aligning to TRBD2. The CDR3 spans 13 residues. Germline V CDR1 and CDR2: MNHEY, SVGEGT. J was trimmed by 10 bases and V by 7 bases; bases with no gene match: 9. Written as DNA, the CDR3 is TGTGCCAGCAACACGGGGGGGGTCGGGGAGCAGTTCTTC. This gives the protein CASNTGGVGEQFF.